This T cell receptor beta chain is from a study of shared clonotypes between healthy human individuals. Points from the study as a whole: Relative to their counterparts shared across all four donors, non-shared clonotypes exhibited diminished generation probabilities.

Worth noting for this clone: No antigen is known for it.

Healthy adults negative for HIV, lacking recent acute infections or vaccinations, served as donors. Both CD45RO+ cells and CCR7-negative CD45RA+ TemRA cells were combined to make up CD8 memory. It was across several immunoSEQ plates that each subset's genomic DNA was evenly split. Clones were sequenced by immunoSEQ multiplex PCR, and TCRdb holds only the in-frame ones, with some missing. The profile shows about 380,000 clones, 95% to 97% of them singletons. Germline CDR1 is KGHSH and CDR2 is LQKENI. This CDR3 contains 17 residues. Trimming shortened V by 6 bases and J by 0 bases, and 20 bases separated the two germline ends.

This receptor was taken from a man aged 25-40 years in good health. The chain recombines TRBV18 with TRBJ1-1, with D perhaps matching TRBD1 (5 bases). The sequencing input was memory CD8+ T cells sorted from blood. Regarding subset: CD45RO+ cells pooled with CCR7-negative TemRA cells. CDR3 region: CASSSQRAGRVNTEAFF. The CDR3, as DNA: TGTGCCAGCTCGTCCCAGCGGGCAGGGAGGGTGAACACTGAAGCTTTCTTT.